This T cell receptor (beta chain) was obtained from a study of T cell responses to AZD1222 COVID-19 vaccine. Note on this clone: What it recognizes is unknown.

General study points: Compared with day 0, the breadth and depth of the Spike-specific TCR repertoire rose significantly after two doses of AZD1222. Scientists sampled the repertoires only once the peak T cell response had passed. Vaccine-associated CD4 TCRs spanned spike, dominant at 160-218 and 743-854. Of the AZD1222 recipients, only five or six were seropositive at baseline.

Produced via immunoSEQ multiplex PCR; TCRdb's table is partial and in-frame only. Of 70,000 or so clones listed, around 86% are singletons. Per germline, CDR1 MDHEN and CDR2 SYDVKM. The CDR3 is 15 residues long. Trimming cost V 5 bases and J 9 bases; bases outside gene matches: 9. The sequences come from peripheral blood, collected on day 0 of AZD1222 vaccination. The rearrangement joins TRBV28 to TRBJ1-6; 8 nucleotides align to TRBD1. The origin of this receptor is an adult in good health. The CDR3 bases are TGTGCCAGCAGTCCACCGGACAGGGCAGGTTCACCCCTCCACTTT. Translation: CASSPPDRAGSPLHF.